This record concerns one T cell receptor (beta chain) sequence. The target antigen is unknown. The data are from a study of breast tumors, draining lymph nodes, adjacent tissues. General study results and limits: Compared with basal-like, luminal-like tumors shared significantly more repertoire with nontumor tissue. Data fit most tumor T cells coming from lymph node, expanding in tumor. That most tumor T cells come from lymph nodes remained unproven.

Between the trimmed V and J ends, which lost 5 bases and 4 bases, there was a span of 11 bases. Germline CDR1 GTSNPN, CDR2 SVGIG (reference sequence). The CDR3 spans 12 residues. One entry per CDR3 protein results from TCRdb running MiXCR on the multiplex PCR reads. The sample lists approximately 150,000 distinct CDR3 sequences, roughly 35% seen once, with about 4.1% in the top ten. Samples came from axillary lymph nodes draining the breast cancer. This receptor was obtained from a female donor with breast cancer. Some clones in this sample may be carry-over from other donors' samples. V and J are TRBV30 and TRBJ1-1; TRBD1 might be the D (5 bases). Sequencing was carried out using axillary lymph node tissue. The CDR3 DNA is TGTGCCTGGGATAGGGGTGGCACTGAAGCTTTCTTT. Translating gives CAWDRGGTEAFF. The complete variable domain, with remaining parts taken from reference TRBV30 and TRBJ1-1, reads SQTIHQWPATLVQPVGSPLSLECTVEGTSNPNLYWYRQAAGRGLQLLFYSVGIGQISSEVPQNLSASRPQDRQFILSSKKLLLSDSGFYLCAWDRGGTEAFFGQGTRLTVV.